This TCR beta chain derives from a study of blood T cell repertoires in COVID-19. The overall study: Spain, Italy and the United States supplied samples that represented acute and convalescent COVID-19. Nucleic acid was either cDNA or gDNA, and it came from T cells, B-cell-depleted T cells, or PBMCs.

Germline lookup yields CDR1 MDHEN and CDR2 SYDVKM. The CDR3 runs to 13 residues. Trimming took 2 bases from V and 2 from J, leaving 6 bases between them. In the original workflow: Amplification of reference gene primers provided the estimated nucleated cell counts. Data came from immunoSEQ multiplex PCR; TCRdb stores just in-frame clones and leaves some out. The DNA gave D and trimming, while V, J and clone size come from that table. The sample lists some 340,000 clones, 75% to 90% occurring once. Sequencing was done on a sample of peripheral blood. V is TRBV28 and J is TRBJ1-2; no firm D call. The receptor was isolated from a woman aged 18-35 years with acute or convalescent COVID-19. The CDR3 loop is CASSLTGNYGYTF. CDR3 DNA: TGTGCCAGCAGTTTAACCGGGAACTATGGCTACACCTTC.